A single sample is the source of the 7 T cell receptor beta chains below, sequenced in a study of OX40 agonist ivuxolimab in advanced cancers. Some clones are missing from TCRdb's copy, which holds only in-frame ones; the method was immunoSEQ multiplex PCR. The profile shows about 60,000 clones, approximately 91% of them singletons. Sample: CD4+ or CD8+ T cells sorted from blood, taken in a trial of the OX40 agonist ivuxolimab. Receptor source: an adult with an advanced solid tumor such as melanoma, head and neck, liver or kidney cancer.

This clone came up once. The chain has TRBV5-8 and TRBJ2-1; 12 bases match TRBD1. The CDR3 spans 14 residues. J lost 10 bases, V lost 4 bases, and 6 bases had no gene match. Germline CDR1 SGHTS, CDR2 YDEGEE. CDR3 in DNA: TGTGCCAGCAGCGTGGGACAGGGGGCGAGGGAGCAGTTCTTC. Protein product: CASSVGQGAREQFF.

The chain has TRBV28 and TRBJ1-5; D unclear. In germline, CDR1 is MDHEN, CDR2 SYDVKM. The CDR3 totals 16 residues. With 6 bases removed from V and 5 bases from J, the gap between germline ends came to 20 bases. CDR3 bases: TGTGCCAGCAGCAATTCTAAGAGTTATGGGGATCAGCCCCAGCATTTT. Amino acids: CASSNSKSYGDQPQHF.

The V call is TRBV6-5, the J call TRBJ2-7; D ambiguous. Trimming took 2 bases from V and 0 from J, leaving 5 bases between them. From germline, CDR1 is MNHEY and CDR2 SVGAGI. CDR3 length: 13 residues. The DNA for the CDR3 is TGTGCCAGCAGTTACGAGAGCTCCTACGAGCAGTACTTC. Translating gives CASSYESSYEQYF.

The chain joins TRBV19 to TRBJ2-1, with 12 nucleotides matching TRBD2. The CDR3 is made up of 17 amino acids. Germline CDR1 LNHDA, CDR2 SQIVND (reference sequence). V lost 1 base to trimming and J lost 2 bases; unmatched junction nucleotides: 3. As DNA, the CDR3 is TGTGCCAGTAGTATAGGACGGACTAGCGGGGCCTACAATGAGCAGTTCTTC. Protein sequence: CASSIGRTSGAYNEQFF.

The CDR3 region is CASSPGTSGYNEQFF. As DNA, the CDR3 is TGTGCCAGCAGTCCCGGGACTAGCGGGTACAATGAGCAGTTCTTC. The chain has TRBV27 and TRBJ2-1; 12 nucleotides agree with TRBD2. With 5 bases clipped from V and 4 bases from J, the junction kept 3 bases outside the gene matches. Per the germline V gene, CDR1 is MNHEY and CDR2 is SMNVEV (reference sequence). The CDR3 is 15 residues long.

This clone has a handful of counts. This CDR3 reads CASSKSYSNQPQHF. The CDR3 coding sequence is TGTGCCAGCAGCAAATCGTATAGCAATCAGCCCCAGCATTTT. The chain has TRBV28 and TRBJ1-5; no clear D. Germline values: CDR1 MDHEN, CDR2 SYDVKM. The CDR3 loop spans 14 amino acids. V shed 6 bases and J shed 0 bases, with 9 bases lying between them.

CDR3 in amino acids: CASSQDSTGDEKLFF. Written as DNA, the CDR3 is TGCGCCAGCAGCCAAGATTCGACGGGGGATGAAAAACTGTTTTTT. The gene calls are TRBV4-3 and TRBJ1-4; tentatively, D is TRBD1 (5 bases). CDR3 length: 15 amino acids. CDR1 and CDR2 from the germline V gene are LGHNA and YSLEER. Trimming removed 0 bases from V and 6 bases from J, with 11 bases in between.